In this sample, the clone carrying this T cell receptor (beta chain) turned up a few times. V gave up 4 bases and J gave up 8 bases, with 23 bases separating them. The CDR3 has 16 residues. From germline, CDR1 is SGHTA and CDR2 FQGNSA. The sample comes from a study of T cell responses to AZD1222 COVID-19 vaccine. Profiling relied on immunoSEQ multiplex PCR, and the TCRdb table lists in-frame clones only, not all of them. Of 55,000 to 90,000 clones in the sample, 80% to 90% are singletons; the top ten hold around 5%. The rearrangement joins TRBV7-2 to TRBJ1-2; D possibly corresponds to TRBD1 (6 bases). The source of this sequence is an adult in good health. The material sequenced was peripheral blood, taken on day 0 of AZD1222 vaccination. The CDR3 spells CASSSTRTVRGVGYTF. The CDR3, as DNA: TGTGCCAGCAGCTCCACTCGGACAGTCCGTGGGGTGGGCTACACCTTC.